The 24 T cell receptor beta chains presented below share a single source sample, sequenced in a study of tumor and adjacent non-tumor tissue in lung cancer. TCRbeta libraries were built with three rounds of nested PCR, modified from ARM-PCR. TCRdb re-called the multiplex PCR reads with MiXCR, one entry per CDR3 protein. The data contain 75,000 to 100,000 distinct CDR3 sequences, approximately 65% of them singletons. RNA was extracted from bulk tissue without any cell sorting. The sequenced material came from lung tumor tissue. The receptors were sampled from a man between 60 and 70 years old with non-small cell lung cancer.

CDR3 sequence (DNA): TGTGCCAGCAGCCAAGATGTGAGCTACGAGCAGTACTTC. Protein: CASSQDVSYEQYF. This chain uses TRBV4-2 with TRBJ2-7; D uncertain. The CDR3 spans 13 residues. V shed 0 bases and J shed 3 bases, with 6 bases lying between them. Per the germline V gene, CDR1 is LGHNA and CDR2 is YNFKEQ.

The CDR3 sequence is CASNLDTGGLVNTQYF. CDR3 nucleotides: TGCGCCAGCAACCTAGATACGGGGGGGCTGGTAAATACGCAGTATTTT. V usage is TRBV4-1 and J usage is TRBJ2-3, with 8 positions matching TRBD2. The germline gives CDR1 MGHRA, CDR2 YSYEKL. The CDR3 sequence is 16 residues long. After removal of 7 bases from V and 7 bases from J, the junction contained 16 bases not matched to a gene.

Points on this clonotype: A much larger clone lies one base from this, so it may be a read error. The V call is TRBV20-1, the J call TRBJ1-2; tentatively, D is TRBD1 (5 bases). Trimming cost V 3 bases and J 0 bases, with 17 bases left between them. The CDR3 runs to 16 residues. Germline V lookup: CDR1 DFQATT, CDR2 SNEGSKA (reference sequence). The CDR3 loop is CSASKDNFEPNYGYTF. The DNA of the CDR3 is TGCAGTGCTAGTAAGGACAATTTTGAGCCTAACTATGGCTACACCTTC.

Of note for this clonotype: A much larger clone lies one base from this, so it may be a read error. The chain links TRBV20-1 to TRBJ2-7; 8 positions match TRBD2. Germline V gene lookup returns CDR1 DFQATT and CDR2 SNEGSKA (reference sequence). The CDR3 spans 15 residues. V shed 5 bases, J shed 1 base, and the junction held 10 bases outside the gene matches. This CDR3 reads CSAPIGREDSYEQYF. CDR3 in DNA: TGCAGTGCTCCGATTGGGCGGGAGGATTCCTACGAGCAGTACTTC.

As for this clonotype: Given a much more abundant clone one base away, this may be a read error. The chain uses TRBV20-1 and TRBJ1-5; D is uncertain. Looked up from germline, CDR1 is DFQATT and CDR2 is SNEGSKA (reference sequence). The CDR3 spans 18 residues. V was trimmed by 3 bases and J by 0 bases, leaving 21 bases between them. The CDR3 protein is CSASGVGRISNSNQPQHF. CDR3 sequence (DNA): TGCAGTGCTAGTGGGGTGGGCAGGATATCTAATAGCAATCAGCCCCAGCATTTT.

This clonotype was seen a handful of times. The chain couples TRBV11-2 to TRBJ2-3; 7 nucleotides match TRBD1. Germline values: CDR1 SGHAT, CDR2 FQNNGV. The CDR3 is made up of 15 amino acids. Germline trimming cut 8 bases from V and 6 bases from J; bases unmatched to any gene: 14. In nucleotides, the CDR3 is TGTGCCAGCGACCTCGGACAGGAGTATGAGGATACGCAGTATTTT. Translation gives CASDLGQEYEDTQYF.

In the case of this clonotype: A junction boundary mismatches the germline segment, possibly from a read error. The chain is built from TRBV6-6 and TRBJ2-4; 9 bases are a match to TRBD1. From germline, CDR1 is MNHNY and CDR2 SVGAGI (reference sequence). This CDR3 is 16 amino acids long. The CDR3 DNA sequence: TGTGTCAGCAGTTACTCGCCCGGGACAGGGAGCGGCATTCTGTACTTC. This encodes CVSSYSPGTGSGILYF.

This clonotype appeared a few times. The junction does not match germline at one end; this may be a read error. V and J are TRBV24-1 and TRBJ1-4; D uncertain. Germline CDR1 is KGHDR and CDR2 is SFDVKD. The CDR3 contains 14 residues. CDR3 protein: CDTSEAGLGEKLFF. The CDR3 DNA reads TGTGACACCAGTGAGGCTGGGCTGGGCGAAAAACTGTTTTTT.

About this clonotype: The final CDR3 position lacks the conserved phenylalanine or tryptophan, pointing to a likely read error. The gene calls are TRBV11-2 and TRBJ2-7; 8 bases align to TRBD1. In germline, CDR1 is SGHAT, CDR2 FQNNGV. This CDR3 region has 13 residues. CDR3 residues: CVSRWTGTYEQYS. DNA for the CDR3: TGTGTCAGCAGATGGACAGGGACCTACGAGCAGTACTCC.

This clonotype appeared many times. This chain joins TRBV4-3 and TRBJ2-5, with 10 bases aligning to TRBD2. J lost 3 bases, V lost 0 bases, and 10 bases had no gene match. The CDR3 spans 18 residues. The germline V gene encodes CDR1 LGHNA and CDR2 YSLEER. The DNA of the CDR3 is TGCGCCAGCAGCCAAGATAAGAGTGGGACTAGCGCAGAAGAGACCCAGTACTTC. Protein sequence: CASSQDKSGTSAEETQYF.

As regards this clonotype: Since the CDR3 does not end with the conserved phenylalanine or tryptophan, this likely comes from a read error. CDR3 DNA: TGTGCCAGCAGTCCGCCTGGACAGGGAAAGCGCTACGAGCAGTACTCC. Encoded protein: CASSPPGQGKRYEQYS. V gene TRBV13 combines with J gene TRBJ2-7; 8 bases fit TRBD1. The V and J ends lost 6 bases and 3 bases, in that order; junction bases with no gene match: 13. The CDR3 extends over 16 amino acids. Germline-derived CDR1 and CDR2 are PRHDT and FYEKMQ (reference sequence).

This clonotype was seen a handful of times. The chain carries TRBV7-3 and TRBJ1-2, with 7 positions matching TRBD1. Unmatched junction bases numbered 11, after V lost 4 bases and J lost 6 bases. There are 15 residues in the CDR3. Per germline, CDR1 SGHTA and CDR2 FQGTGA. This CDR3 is CASSSWASGGDGYTF. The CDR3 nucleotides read TGTGCCAGCAGCTCGTGGGCCTCAGGGGGGGATGGCTACACCTTC.

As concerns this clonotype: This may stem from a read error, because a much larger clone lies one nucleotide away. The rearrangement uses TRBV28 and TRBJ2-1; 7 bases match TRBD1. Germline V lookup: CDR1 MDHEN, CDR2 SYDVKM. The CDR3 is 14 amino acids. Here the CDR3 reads CGSRPGTADNEQFF. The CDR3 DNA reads TGTGGCAGCAGGCCCGGGACAGCGGACAATGAGCAGTTCTTC.

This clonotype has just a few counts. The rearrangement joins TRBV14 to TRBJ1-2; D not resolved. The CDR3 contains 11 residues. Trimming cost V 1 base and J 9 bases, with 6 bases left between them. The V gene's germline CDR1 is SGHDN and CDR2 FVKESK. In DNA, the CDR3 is TGTGCCAGCAGCCAAGGGGGTAGCTACACCTTC. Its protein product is CASSQGGSYTF.

The CDR3 here is CASSPAGRTYNEQFF. CDR3 DNA sequence: TGTGCCAGTAGTCCCGCGGGACGCACCTACAATGAGCAGTTCTTC. The V gene is TRBV6-2 or TRBV6-3, the J gene TRBJ2-1; D perhaps matches TRBD2 (6 bases). The V gene's germline CDR1 is MNHEY and CDR2 SVGEGT. V was clipped by 9 bases and J by 2 bases, with 17 bases between them. The CDR3 spans 15 residues.

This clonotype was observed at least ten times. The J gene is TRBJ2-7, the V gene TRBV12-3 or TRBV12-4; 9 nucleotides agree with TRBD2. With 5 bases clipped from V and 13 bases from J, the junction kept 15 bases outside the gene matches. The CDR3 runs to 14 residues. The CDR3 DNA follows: TGTGCCAGCAGTCCCTCTAGCGGGGCCCCGCCCATTTACTTC. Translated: CASSPSSGAPPIYF.

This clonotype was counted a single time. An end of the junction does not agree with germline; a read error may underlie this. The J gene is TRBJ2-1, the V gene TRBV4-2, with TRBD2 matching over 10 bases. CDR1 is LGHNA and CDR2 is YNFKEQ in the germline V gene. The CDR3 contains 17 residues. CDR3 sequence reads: CASSHVLAGETYNEQFF. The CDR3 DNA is TGTGCAAGCAGCCATGTCCTAGCGGGAGAGACCTACAATGAGCAGTTCTTC.

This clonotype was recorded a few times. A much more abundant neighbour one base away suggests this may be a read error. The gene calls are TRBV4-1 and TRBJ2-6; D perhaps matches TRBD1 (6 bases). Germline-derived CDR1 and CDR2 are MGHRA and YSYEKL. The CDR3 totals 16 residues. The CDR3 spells CASSLTGLSGANVQTF. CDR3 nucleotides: TGCGCCAGCAGCCTGACAGGCCTCTCTGGGGCCAACGTCCAGACTTTC.

CDR3 sequence reads: CASSLHVRGWTSYNEQFF. In DNA form, the CDR3 reads TGTGCCAGCAGCTTACATGTGCGGGGCTGGACCTCCTACAATGAGCAGTTCTTC. This chain uses TRBV11-2 with TRBJ2-1, with a possible D match to TRBD2 (6 bases). Trimming left V 2 bases short and J 0 bases short, with 17 bases between. Per germline, CDR1 SGHAT and CDR2 FQNNGV. The CDR3 consists of 18 residues. Supplemented by reference TRBV11-2 and TRBJ2-1, the full variable domain reads EAGVAQSPRYKIIEKRQSVAFWCNPISGHATLYWYQQILGQGPKLLIQFQNNGVVDDSQLPKDRFSAERLKGVDSTLKIQPAKLEDSAVYLCASSLHVRGWTSYNEQFFGPGTRLTVL.

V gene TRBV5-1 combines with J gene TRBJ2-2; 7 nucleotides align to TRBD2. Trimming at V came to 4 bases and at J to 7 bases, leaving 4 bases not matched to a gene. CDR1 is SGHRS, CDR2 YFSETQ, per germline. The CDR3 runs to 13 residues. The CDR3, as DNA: TGCGCCAGCAGCACCGGGACTATCGGGGAGCTGTTTTTT. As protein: CASSTGTIGELFF.

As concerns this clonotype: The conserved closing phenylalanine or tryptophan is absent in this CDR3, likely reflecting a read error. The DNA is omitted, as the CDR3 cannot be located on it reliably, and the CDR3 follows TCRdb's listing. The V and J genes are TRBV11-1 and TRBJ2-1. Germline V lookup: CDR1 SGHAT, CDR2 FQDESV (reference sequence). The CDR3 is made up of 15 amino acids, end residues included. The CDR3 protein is CARSRTGAPYNEHFS.

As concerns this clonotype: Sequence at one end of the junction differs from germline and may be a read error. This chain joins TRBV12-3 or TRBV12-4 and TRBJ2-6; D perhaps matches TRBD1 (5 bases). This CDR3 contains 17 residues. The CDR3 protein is CASSSGASVSGANVLTF. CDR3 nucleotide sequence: TGTGCCAGCAGTTCTGGGGCTTCTGTCTCTGGGGCCAACGTCCTTACTTTC.

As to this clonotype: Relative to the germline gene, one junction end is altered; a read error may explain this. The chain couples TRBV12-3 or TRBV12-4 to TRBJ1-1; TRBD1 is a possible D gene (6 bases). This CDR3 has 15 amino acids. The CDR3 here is CASSLATDRIAETFF. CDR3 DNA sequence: TGTGCAAGCAGTTTAGCTACCGACAGGATCGCTGAAACTTTCTTT.

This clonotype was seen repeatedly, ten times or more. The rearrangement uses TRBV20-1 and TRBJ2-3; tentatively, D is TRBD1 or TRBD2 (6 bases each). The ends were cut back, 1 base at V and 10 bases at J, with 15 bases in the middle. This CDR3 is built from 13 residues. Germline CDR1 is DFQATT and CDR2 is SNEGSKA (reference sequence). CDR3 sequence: CSARASGATAQYF. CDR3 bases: TGCAGTGCTAGAGCCTCGGGGGCAACAGCGCAGTATTTT.